This record concerns one T cell receptor beta chain sequence. Its antigen is not known. Assay used: immunoSEQ multiplex PCR; TCRdb lists only in-frame clones, some missing. The table lists around 75,000 clones, 75% to 90% of them singletons. The data derive from a study of identifying expanded T cells in peripheral blood. Healthy donors had no documented immune events, such as infections, while sampled. General study findings and limits: Clone count variance between roughly 2-week samples rose with total template count.

This receptor was taken from a person aged 18 to 75 in good health. Sequencing was done on a sample of blood.

CDR3 in DNA: TGTGCCAGCAGCTCCCAGAATCCCGGGAATAATTCACCCCTCCACTTT. Its protein is CASSSQNPGNNSPLHF. The chain recombines TRBV27 with TRBJ1-6; D remains ambiguous. This CDR3 comprises 16 residues. Trimming removed 6 bases from V and 5 bases from J, with 17 bases in between. CDR1 MNHEY and CDR2 SMNVEV come from the germline V gene (reference sequence).